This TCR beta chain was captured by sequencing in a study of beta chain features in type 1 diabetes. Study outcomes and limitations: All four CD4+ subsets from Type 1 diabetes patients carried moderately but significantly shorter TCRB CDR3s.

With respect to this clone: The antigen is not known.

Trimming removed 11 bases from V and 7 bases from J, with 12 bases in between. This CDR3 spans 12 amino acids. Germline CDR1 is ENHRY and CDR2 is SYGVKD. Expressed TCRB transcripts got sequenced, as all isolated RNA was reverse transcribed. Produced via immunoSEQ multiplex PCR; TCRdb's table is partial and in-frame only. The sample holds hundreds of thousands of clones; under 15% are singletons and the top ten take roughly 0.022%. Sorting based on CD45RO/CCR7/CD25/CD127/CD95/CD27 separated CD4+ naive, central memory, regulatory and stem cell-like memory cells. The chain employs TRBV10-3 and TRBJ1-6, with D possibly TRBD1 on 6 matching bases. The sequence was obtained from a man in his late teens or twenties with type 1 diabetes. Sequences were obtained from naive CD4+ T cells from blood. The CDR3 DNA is TGTGCCCACCGGACAGACAATTCACCCCTCCACTTT. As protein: CAHRTDNSPLHF.